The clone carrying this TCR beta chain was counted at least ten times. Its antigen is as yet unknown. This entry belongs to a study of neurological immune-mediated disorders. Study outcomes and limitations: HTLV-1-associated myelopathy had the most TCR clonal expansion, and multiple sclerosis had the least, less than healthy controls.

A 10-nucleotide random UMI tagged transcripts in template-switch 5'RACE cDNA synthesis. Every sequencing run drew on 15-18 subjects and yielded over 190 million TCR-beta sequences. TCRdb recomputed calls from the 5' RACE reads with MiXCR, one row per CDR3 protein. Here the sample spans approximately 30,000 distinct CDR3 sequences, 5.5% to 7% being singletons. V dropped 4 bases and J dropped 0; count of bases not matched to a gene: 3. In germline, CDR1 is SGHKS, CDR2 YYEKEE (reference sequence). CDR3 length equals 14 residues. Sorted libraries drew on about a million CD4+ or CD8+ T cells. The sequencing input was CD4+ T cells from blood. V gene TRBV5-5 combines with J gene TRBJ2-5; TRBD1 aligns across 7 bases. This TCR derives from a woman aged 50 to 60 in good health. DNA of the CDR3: TGTGCCAGCAGCAAGGGACAGAACCAAGAGACCCAGTACTTC. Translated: CASSKGQNQETQYF.